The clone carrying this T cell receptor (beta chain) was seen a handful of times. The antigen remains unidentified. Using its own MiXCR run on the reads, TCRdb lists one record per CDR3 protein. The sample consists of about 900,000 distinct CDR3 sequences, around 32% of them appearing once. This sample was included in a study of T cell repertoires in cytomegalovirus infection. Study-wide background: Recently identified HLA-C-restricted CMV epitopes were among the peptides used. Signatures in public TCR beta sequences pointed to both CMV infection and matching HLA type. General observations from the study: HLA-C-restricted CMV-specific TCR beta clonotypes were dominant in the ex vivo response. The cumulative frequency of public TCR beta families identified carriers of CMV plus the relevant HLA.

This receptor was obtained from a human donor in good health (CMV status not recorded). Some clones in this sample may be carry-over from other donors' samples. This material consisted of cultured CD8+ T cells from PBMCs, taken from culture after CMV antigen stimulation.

CDR3 in DNA: TGTGCCAGTAGTAACGCGGTGGTGCCCTACGAGCAGTACTTC. Translated: CASSNAVVPYEQYF. J is TRBJ2-7 and V is TRBV19, with D unclear. Trimming cost V 4 bases and J 2 bases, with 12 bases left between them. This CDR3 is 14 amino acids long. Germline V gene lookup returns CDR1 LNHDA and CDR2 SQIVND (reference sequence). Full variable domain (missing parts from reference TRBV19 and TRBJ2-7): DGGITQSPKYLFRKEGQNVTLSCEQNLNHDAMYWYRQDPGQGLRLIYYSQIVNDFQKGDIAEGYSVSREKKESFPLTVTSAQKNPTAFYLCASSNAVVPYEQYFGPGTRLTVT.